What follows are 2 T cell receptor beta chains derived from one specimen sequenced in a study of T cell changes during pregnancy in multiple sclerosis. The method was immunoSEQ multiplex PCR; TCRdb's version includes in-frame clones alone and lacks a portion of them. The sample yields over 45,000 clones, approximately 92% seen once. This specimen consisted of CD4+ T cells from peripheral blood mononuclear cells, obtained in the second trimester of pregnancy. Every receptor here comes from a female donor in good health, enrolled as a control in a pregnancy study.

In the case of this clone: Distinct nucleotide sequences in the sample also encode this CDR3. J is TRBJ1-1 and V is TRBV7-6; D gene unclear. The CDR3 consists of 13 residues. The germline V and J ends were trimmed by 8 bases and 1 base, with 11 bases remaining between them. Germline V CDR1 and CDR2: SGHVS, FNYEAQ. The CDR3 DNA reads as TGTGCCAGCTCCCTAGAGCAGAACACTGAAGCTTTCTTT. Encoded protein: CASSLEQNTEAFF.

The rearrangement links TRBV9 to TRBJ2-3, with 7 bases lining up with TRBD2. The ends lost 0 bases at V and 4 bases at J; junction bases unmatched: 8. Germline V CDR1 and CDR2: SGDLS, YYNGEE. The CDR3 is 16 amino acids. The CDR3 DNA reads as TGTGCCAGCAGCGTAGGGGGCGGGAGAATGTCAGATACGCAGTATTTT. It yields the protein CASSVGGGRMSDTQYF.